This is a list of T cell receptor beta chains from one sample in a study of technical replicates of blood from a few donors. Sequenced by immunoSEQ multiplex PCR; TCRdb stores in-frame clones only, minus some. The sample yields under 90,000 clones, roughly 93% seen once. Sample: T cells isolated from PBMCs. The receptors were gathered from a human donor in good health. Each CDR3 is given with its conserved first and last residue. The order of the fields is V gene, clone size, CDR3 length, D gene, J gene, CDR3 protein, CDR3 DNA. D genes are given only for firm matches. Clone size is shown for a subset of rows, as once, few, many or a class of expanded clone.

TRBV25-1	-	12	-	TRBJ2-7	CASSSGYYEQYF	TGTGCCAGCAGTTCGGGATACTACGAGCAGTACTTC
TRBV2	-	13	-	TRBJ1-3	CATDTSSGNTIYF	TGTGCCACCGACACCTCCTCTGGAAACACCATATATTTT
TRBV30	-	15	TRBD2	TRBJ2-7	CAWRRAGVVSGEQYF	TGTGCCTGGAGAAGGGCGGGAGTAGTTAGCGGCGAGCAGTACTTC
TRBV28	-	12	-	TRBJ1-4	CASSLAREKLFF	TGTGCCAGCAGTTTAGCCAGGGAAAAACTGTTTTTT
TRBV9	-	15	-	TRBJ1-1	CASSPAGGVNTEAFF	TGTGCCAGCAGCCCCGCGGGGGGAGTGAACACTGAAGCTTTCTTT
TRBV27	once	14	-	TRBJ2-2	CASRTQLYTGELFF	TGTGCCAGCAGGACACAGCTCTACACCGGGGAGCTGTTTTTT
TRBV25-1	-	17	TRBD1	TRBJ1-6	CASSESWDSPYNSPLHF	TGTGCCAGCAGTGAATCTTGGGACAGTCCCTATAATTCACCCCTCCACTTT
TRBV7-8	once	17	-	TRBJ1-5	CASSSEGGRFEDQPQHF	TGTGCCAGCAGCTCCGAAGGAGGCAGGTTTGAGGATCAGCCCCAGCATTTT
TRBV4-2	-	15	TRBD1	TRBJ1-2	CASSQDRQGADGYTF	TGTGCCAGCAGCCAAGATAGACAGGGGGCGGATGGCTACACCTTC
TRBV9	-	12	-	TRBJ2-7	CASSVGSEEQYF	TGTGCCAGCAGCGTAGGTAGTGAAGAGCAGTACTTC
TRBV5-6	-	16	TRBD2	TRBJ2-5	CASSGYGRTSEETQYF	TGTGCCAGCAGCGGGTACGGACGGACTAGTGAAGAGACCCAGTACTTC
TRBV6-1	-	16	-	TRBJ1-1	CASSALHLTGSTEAFF	TGTGCCAGCAGTGCACTCCACCTGACAGGAAGCACTGAAGCTTTCTTT
TRBV5-6	-	14	TRBD1	TRBJ2-5	CASSFAGGRETQYF	TGTGCCAGCAGCTTTGCAGGGGGCCGGGAGACCCAGTACTTC
TRBV7-9	-	12	-	TRBJ1-1	CASSPKTGTAFF	TGTGCCAGCAGCCCGAAGACAGGCACGGCTTTCTTT
TRBV6-1	-	13	-	TRBJ1-5	CASIRSGNQPQHF	TGTGCCAGCATACGATCGGGAAATCAGCCCCAGCATTTT
TRBV19	-	15	-	TRBJ1-4	CASSTILQGSEKLFF	TGTGCCAGTAGTACGATCCTACAGGGTTCGGAAAAACTGTTTTTT
TRBV5-1	-	11	-	TRBJ1-1	CASRRNTEAFF	TGCGCCAGCCGGAGAAACACTGAAGCTTTCTTT
TRBV5-1	-	15	TRBD1	TRBJ1-1	CASSFFRGEITEAFF	TGCGCCAGCAGCTTCTTCAGGGGGGAGATCACTGAAGCTTTCTTT
TRBV12-5	-	13	-	TRBJ1-2	CASAPRVEARFTF	TGTGCTAGTGCCCCCCGGGTTGAGGCAAGGTTCACCTTC
TRBV29-1	-	14	-	TRBJ1-2	CSVEGGLGGYGYTF	TGCAGCGTTGAAGGGGGTCTGGGAGGCTATGGCTACACCTTC
TRBV30	few	13	-	TRBJ1-1	CAWSMTGSTEAFF	TGTGCCTGGAGTATGACAGGCTCCACTGAAGCTTTCTTT
TRBV25-1	-	13	-	TRBJ1-2	CASSEGTTDSYTF	TGTGCCAGCAGTGAAGGAACCACCGACTCATACACCTTC
TRBV2	-	12	-	TRBJ1-2	CASSRAGAGYTF	TGTGCCAGCAGTAGGGCAGGGGCCGGCTACACCTTC
TRBV28	-	11	-	TRBJ2-5	CASKGWETQYF	TGTGCCAGCAAGGGGTGGGAGACCCAGTACTTC
TRBV14	-	16	-	TRBJ1-2	CASSLGITGGYYGYTF	TGTGCCAGCAGCCTGGGGATTACGGGGGGCTACTATGGCTACACCTTC
TRBV10-1	-	14	TRBD2	TRBJ2-4	CASSGDYNKNIQYF	TGCGCCAGCAGCGGGGACTACAACAAAAACATTCAGTACTTC
TRBV11-2	-	15	TRBD2	TRBJ2-1	CASRAPGLGFYEQFF	TGTGCCAGCAGAGCGCCGGGACTAGGGTTCTATGAGCAGTTCTTC
TRBV14	-	18	-	TRBJ2-1	CASSHQTVWGGSYNEQFF	TGTGCCAGCAGCCACCAAACCGTTTGGGGCGGCTCCTACAATGAGCAGTTCTTC
TRBV5-1	-	16	-	TRBJ1-1	CASSSETQSPNTEAFF	TGCGCCAGCAGCTCGGAAACACAGAGCCCGAACACTGAAGCTTTCTTT
TRBV5-1	-	14	-	TRBJ2-1	CASSYLRGNNEQFF	TGCGCCAGCAGCTACCTCAGGGGTAACAATGAGCAGTTCTTC
TRBV7-3	-	16	-	TRBJ2-7	CASSAKNRDSSYEQYF	TGTGCCAGCAGCGCTAAAAACAGGGATAGCTCCTACGAGCAGTACTTC
TRBV27	-	16	TRBD2	TRBJ2-5	CASSGLAAWDQETQYF	TGTGCCAGCAGCGGACTAGCGGCGTGGGACCAAGAGACCCAGTACTTC
TRBV27	-	14	-	TRBJ2-7	CASSLRGGTYEQYF	TGTGCCAGCAGTTTGAGGGGGGGAACCTACGAGCAGTACTTC
TRBV5-1	-	16	TRBD1	TRBJ2-5	CASSLGPKTGRQTQYF	TGCGCCAGCAGCTTGGGCCCTAAGACAGGGAGACAGACCCAGTACTTC
TRBV10-1	-	15	TRBD1	TRBJ2-3	CASSKRQGVTDTQYF	TGCGCCAGCAGTAAACGACAGGGTGTCACAGATACGCAGTATTTT
TRBV7-3	-	17	TRBD1	TRBJ1-1	CASSLNPGGQGHTEAFF	TGTGCCAGCAGCTTAAACCCGGGAGGACAGGGTCACACTGAAGCTTTCTTT
TRBV10-3	-	15	-	TRBJ2-3	CAISGREPLTDTQYF	TGTGCCATCAGTGGTCGCGAGCCCCTCACAGATACGCAGTATTTT
TRBV6-6	-	15	TRBD1	TRBJ2-7	CASRPTGANSYEQYF	TGTGCCAGCAGACCGACAGGGGCTAACTCCTACGAGCAGTACTTC
TRBV7-9	once	16	TRBD1	TRBJ1-4	CASSFNPGQINEKLFF	TGTGCCAGCAGCTTCAATCCGGGACAGATTAATGAAAAACTGTTTTTT
TRBV6-5	-	16	-	TRBJ1-2	CASSYSAAGTIYGYTF	TGTGCCAGCAGTTACTCTGCAGCGGGGACGATCTATGGCTACACCTTC
TRBV11-3	-	15	TRBD1	TRBJ2-5	CASSWGQGVKETQYF	TGTGCCAGCAGCTGGGGACAGGGGGTGAAAGAGACCCAGTACTTC
TRBV7-2	once	15	TRBD2	TRBJ2-1	CASSLVVRTSGEQFF	TGTGCCAGCAGCTTAGTGGTCAGGACTAGCGGCGAGCAGTTCTTC
TRBV7-9	-	10	-	TRBJ2-7	CAAGRGEQYF	TGTGCCGCGGGACGGGGCGAGCAGTACTTC
TRBV7-9	-	12	-	TRBJ2-5	CASGSGEETQYF	TGTGCCAGCGGATCAGGCGAAGAGACCCAGTACTTC
TRBV5-1	-	14	TRBD1	TRBJ1-5	CASSPGTGDQPQHF	TGCGCCAGCAGCCCCGGGACAGGGGATCAGCCCCAGCATTTT
TRBV7-7	-	10	-	TRBJ1-2	CASTTSGYTF	TGTGCTAGCACCACATCTGGCTACACCTTC
TRBV7-8	-	14	TRBD1	TRBJ2-7	CATRDRGSSYEQYF	TGTGCCACCCGAGACAGGGGGAGCTCCTACGAGCAGTACTTC
TRBV4-1	-	17	TRBD2	TRBJ2-1	CASSQDGASGRANEQFF	TGCGCCAGCAGCCAGGACGGAGCTAGCGGGAGGGCCAATGAGCAGTTCTTC
TRBV9	-	14	-	TRBJ2-7	CASSVGGSSYEQYF	TGTGCCAGCAGCGTAGGTGGCAGCTCCTACGAGCAGTACTTC
TRBV27	-	16	-	TRBJ2-5	CASSQLGTPYQETQYF	TGTGCCAGCAGTCAGCTAGGTACCCCCTATCAAGAGACCCAGTACTTC
TRBV9	-	15	TRBD2	TRBJ2-3	CASSDGAGVTDTQYF	TGTGCCAGCAGCGATGGAGCGGGGGTTACAGATACGCAGTATTTT
TRBV18	-	15	-	TRBJ1-5	CASTARRGSNQPQHF	TGTGCCAGCACGGCACGGCGAGGTAGCAATCAGCCCCAGCATTTT
TRBV11-2	-	18	-	TRBJ2-4	CASSLDPRQLGAKNIQYF	TGTGCCAGCAGCTTAGATCCCCGACAGTTAGGAGCCAAAAACATTCAGTACTTC
TRBV18	-	16	-	TRBJ1-5	CASSPKITGGVQPQHF	TGTGCCAGCTCACCTAAGATAACGGGGGGGGTGCAGCCCCAGCATTTT